This T cell receptor beta chain was retrieved from a study of T cell responses to AZD1222 COVID-19 vaccine (dated by TCRdb to the early 2020s). Background for the entire study: A total of 233 trial participants underwent TCR sequencing, of whom about 210 had received two doses of AZD1222 and about 25 had received two doses of the MenACWY control vaccine. Trial participants were enrolled by age into subgroups of 18-55, 56-69 and 70-plus years, and around 150, 29 and 61 TCR-sequenced participants, respectively, were included in these subgroups.

The CDR3 regions of human TCRbeta chains were analyzed by immunosequencing. In the original analysis: TCRs in the repertoires were compared against a reference library of SARS-CoV-2-specific TCRs that had been generated with the MIRA antigen-specificity platform. Breadth meant the fraction of unique TCRs that were SARS-CoV-2-associated, whereas depth meant the fraction of total T cells that were SARS-CoV-2-associated. Using the MIRA data, every spike-specific TCR was mapped to the spike region that the TCR reacted to and assigned to either a CD4 or a CD8 class. Log10-transformed breadth and depth values were compared by one-way ANOVA with Sidak's multiple comparisons tests. The table was pulled from immuneACCESS by TCRdb, which kept in-frame rearrangements only. Such tables lose some clones; where checked, under half of the loss comes from unresolved V genes, and the rest has no known cause. The V and J calls and clone size come from that table; D and trimming were worked out from the DNA. The sample yields 60,000 to 85,000 clones; about 74% were counted once. The leading ten clones occupy 27% of the sample.

Explained via the paper, the time point label denotes: about 28 days (+/-7) after the second vaccine dose. The treatment or condition label corresponds to: meningococcal conjugate vaccine given as trial control. Samples from vaccinated people were obtained from the UK trials COV001 and COV002, which included a single-blind randomized controlled phase 2/3 trial of AZD1222 (ChAdOx1 nCoV-19) in healthy adults. Trial participant PBMC samples were collected at day 0 and day 28 after the second dose for TCRbeta chain sequencing. Worth noting for this clone: Its recognized antigen is unknown. No base-level quality is on record; no much larger clone is a single base apart.

The cysteine opens and the phenylalanine closes a CDR3 of 15 amino acids. Only the CDR3 portion is preserved as DNA: 45 bases, with reading frame beginning at the first base. The CDR1 and CDR2 encoded by the germline V gene are LGHNA and YSLEER. The germline V end is reduced by 1 base and the J end by 9 bases; junction bases left unmatched: 3. The paper as a whole reports these results and caveats: Conclusions about previously exposed vaccinees were limited because only a handful of AZD1222 recipients were SARS-CoV-2 seropositive at baseline. Spike-specific TCR breadth and depth rose significantly after two AZD1222 doses compared with day 0 and with MenACWY recipients. Because no samples from the day 14 peak response were available, repertoires could be characterized only after the peak T cell response. Participants were mostly white British and included more females than males, and it was suggested by the authors that clonal diversity may have been underestimated. In the small 56-69-year group, the increase in depth fell short of significance, most likely because of low power. Epitopes outside the regions mutated in the B.1.351 and B.1.1.7 variants were reportedly recognized by nearly half of the unique spike-specific TCRs. The vaccine-associated CD4 TCRs covered the entire spike protein, and the dominant responses fell in regions 160-218 and 743-854.

The TCR was taken from an adult who received the MenACWY meningococcal vaccine as a control. Sequences were derived from peripheral blood, sampled 28 days after the second dose of the MenACWY control vaccine. The rearrangement joined TRBV4-3 to TRBJ2-3, with TRBD2 matching 14 junction bases. The CDR3 in this case is CASSQGTSGGRTQYF. The DNA sequence is TGCGCCAGCAGCCAAGGGACTAGCGGGGGGCGGACGCAGTATTTT.